One and the same sample provided the 5 T cell receptor beta chains below, sequenced in a study of T-cell memory formation after mild COVID-19. One entry per CDR3 protein, called by TCRdb with MiXCR from the 5' RACE reads. The data contain just over 400,000 distinct CDR3 sequences, about a quarter of them singletons. Sample: PBMCs or a T cell subset sorted from them (not recorded which). The receptors come from an adult woman who had mild COVID-19 (a few samples of this study predate the infection). Cell type and time point are not known.

The chain joins TRBV7-9 to TRBJ1-6, with D unresolved. Between the trimmed V and J ends, which lost 5 bases and 5 bases, there was a span of 13 bases. The CDR3 covers 15 residues. Germline V gives CDR1 SEHNR, CDR2 FQNEAQ (reference sequence). CDR3 amino acids: CASSPPGQNNSPLHF. The CDR3 nucleotides are TGTGCCAGCAGCCCCCCGGGCCAGAATAATTCACCCCTCCACTTT.

This clonotype was seen a few times. This chain links TRBV7-2 with TRBJ2-2; 7 bases line up with TRBD1. CDR3 size: 16 residues. CDR1 is SGHTA, CDR2 FQGNSA, per germline. V lost 5 bases, J lost 2 bases, and 8 bases stayed unmatched. The CDR3 spells CASSLQQGINTGELFF. The CDR3 region has the DNA TGTGCCAGCAGCCTGCAACAGGGGATCAACACCGGGGAGCTGTTTTTT.

Here the CDR3 reads CASSLAMPYQETQYF. Written as DNA, the CDR3 is TGTGCCAGCAGCTTAGCGATGCCGTACCAAGAGACCCAGTACTTC. V is TRBV7-9 and J is TRBJ2-5, with unresolved D. Germline loops: CDR1 SEHNR, CDR2 FQNEAQ (reference sequence). V lost 0 bases and J 0 bases, leaving 8 bases between the germline ends. CDR3 length: 15 amino acids.

Only a few counts were recorded for this clonotype. The chain employs TRBV7-2 and TRBJ2-5; 10 positions agree with TRBD2. CDR3 length equals 16 residues. Germline values: CDR1 SGHTA, CDR2 FQGNSA. J lost 6 bases, V lost 2 bases, and 9 bases had no gene match. In DNA form, the CDR3 reads TGTGCCAGCAGCTTACGCCCTAGCGGGAGTCTCAAGACCCAGTACTTC. It encodes CASSLRPSGSLKTQYF.

This clonotype was found many times. The chain carries TRBV11-2 and TRBJ2-1; 8 bases line up with TRBD2. The CDR3 is made up of 15 amino acids. Losses at the gene ends were 4 bases for V and 2 bases for J; bases not matched to a gene: 4. The germline gives CDR1 SGHAT, CDR2 FQNNGV. CDR3 sequence reads: CASSSAGGAYNEQFF. As DNA, the CDR3 is TGTGCCAGCAGCTCGGCGGGAGGAGCCTACAATGAGCAGTTCTTC.